Listed here is a single T cell receptor beta chain. The antigen is undetermined. Germline V gives CDR1 MGHRA, CDR2 YSYEKL. The CDR3 is 12 residues long. V was cut by 5 bases and J by 4 bases, with 6 bases left in between. The data stem from a study of radiotherapy plus CTLA-4 blockade in lung cancer. Findings and caveats of the study: The study found tumor-derived TCR clones expanded in blood after radiotherapy plus ipilimumab. In blood, early T cell clone dynamics reportedly predicted response best, together with interferon-beta.

Profiling relied on immunoSEQ multiplex PCR, and the TCRdb table lists in-frame clones only, not all of them. The sample holds tens of thousands of clones, less than 75% seen once. The source material was peripheral blood, sampled from a patient treated with radiotherapy plus ipilimumab. V is TRBV4-1 and J is TRBJ1-5; no clear D gene. This clonotype was sampled from a human donor with non-small cell lung cancer whose response to radiotherapy plus ipilimumab could not be evaluated. Here the CDR3 DNA reads TGCGCCAGCAGCGAGGCGAATCAGCCCCAGCATTTT. Amino acid sequence: CASSEANQPQHF.